This TCR beta chain was captured by sequencing in a study of shared clonotypes between healthy human individuals. This clone was seen only a few times. Assay used: immunoSEQ multiplex PCR; TCRdb lists only in-frame clones, some missing. The sample lists around 750,000 clones; around two thirds were seen once. The ends were cut back, 1 base at V and 4 bases at J, with 8 bases in the middle. The CDR3 length is 14 residues. Germline V gene data show CDR1 as MNHNS and CDR2 as SASEGT. This clonotype was obtained from a woman aged 25-40 years in good health. The V and J genes are TRBV6-1 and TRBJ2-4; no firm D call. The sequencing input was memory CD4+ T cells sorted from blood. The subset was: CD45RA-negative fraction. The CDR3: CASSEETGKNIQYF. In DNA form, the CDR3 reads TGTGCCAGCAGTGAAGAGACTGGGAAAAACATTCAGTACTTC.